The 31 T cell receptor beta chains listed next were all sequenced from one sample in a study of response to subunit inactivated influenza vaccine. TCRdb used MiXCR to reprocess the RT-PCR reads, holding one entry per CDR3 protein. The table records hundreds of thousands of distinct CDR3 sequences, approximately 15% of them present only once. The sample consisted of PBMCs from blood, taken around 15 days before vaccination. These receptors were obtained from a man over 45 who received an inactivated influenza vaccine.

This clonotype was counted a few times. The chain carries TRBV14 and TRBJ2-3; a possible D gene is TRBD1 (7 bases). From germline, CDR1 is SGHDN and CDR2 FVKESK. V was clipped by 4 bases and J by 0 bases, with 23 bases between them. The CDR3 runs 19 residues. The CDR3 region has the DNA TGTGCCAGCAGCCCCTCCGGGGGACAGATTTTCTCTAGCACAGATACGCAGTATTTT. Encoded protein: CASSPSGGQIFSSTDTQYF. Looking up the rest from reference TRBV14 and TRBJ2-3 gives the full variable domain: EAGVTQFPSHSVIEKGQTVTLRCDPISGHDNLYWYRRVMGKEIKFLLHFVKESKQDESGMPNNRFLAERTGGTYSTLKVQPAELEDSGVYFCASSPSGGQIFSSTDTQYFGPGTRLTVL.

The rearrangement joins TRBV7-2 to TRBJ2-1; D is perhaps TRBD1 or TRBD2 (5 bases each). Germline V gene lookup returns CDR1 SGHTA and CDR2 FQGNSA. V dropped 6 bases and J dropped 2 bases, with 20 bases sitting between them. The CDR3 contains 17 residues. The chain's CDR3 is CASSPKTGAGTYNEQFF. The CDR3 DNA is TGTGCCAGCAGTCCAAAAACCGGGGCCGGGACCTACAATGAGCAGTTCTTC.

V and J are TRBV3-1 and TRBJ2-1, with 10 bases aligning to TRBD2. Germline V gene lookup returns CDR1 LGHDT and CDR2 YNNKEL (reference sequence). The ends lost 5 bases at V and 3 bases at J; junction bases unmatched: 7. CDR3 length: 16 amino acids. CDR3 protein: CASSSLAGGYYNEQFF. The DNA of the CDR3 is TGTGCCAGCAGCTCCTTAGCGGGGGGCTACTACAATGAGCAGTTCTTC.

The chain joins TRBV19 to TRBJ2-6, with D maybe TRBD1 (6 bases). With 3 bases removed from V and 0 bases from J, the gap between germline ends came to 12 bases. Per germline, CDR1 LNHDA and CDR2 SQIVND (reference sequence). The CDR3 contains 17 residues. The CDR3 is CASSMPGEYSGANVLTF. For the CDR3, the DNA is TGTGCCAGTAGTATGCCAGGGGAGTACTCTGGGGCCAACGTCCTGACTTTC.

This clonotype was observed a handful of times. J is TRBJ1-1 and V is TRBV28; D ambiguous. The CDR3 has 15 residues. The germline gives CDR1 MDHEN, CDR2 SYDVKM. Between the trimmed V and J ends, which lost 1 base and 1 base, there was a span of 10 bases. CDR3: CASSLSERSNTEAFF. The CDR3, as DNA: TGTGCCAGCAGTTTATCGGAACGGTCGAACACTGAAGCTTTCTTT.

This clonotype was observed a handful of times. The CDR3 DNA is TGCAGCGTTGAAAGGGGACAGGGGGGAGATACGCAGTATTTT. Protein: CSVERGQGGDTQYF. The chain combines TRBV29-1 with TRBJ2-3; 11 bases agree with TRBD1. Germline lookup yields CDR1 SQVTM and CDR2 ANQGSEA. The CDR3 is 14 residues long. V shed 2 bases and J 5 bases; nucleotides not matched to a gene: 3.

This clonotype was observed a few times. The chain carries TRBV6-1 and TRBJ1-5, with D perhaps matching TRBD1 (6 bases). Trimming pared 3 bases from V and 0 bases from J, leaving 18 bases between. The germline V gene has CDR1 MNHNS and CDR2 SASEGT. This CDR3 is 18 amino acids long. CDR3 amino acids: CASSDPWTVKYSNQPQHF. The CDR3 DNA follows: TGTGCCAGCAGTGATCCGTGGACAGTGAAATATAGCAATCAGCCCCAGCATTTT.

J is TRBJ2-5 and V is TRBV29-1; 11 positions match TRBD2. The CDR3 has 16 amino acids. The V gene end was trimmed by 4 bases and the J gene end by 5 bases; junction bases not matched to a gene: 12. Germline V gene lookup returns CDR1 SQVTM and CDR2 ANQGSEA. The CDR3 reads CSVVPDFSGGAETQYF. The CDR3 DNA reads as TGCAGCGTTGTCCCCGACTTTAGCGGGGGGGCGGAGACCCAGTACTTC.

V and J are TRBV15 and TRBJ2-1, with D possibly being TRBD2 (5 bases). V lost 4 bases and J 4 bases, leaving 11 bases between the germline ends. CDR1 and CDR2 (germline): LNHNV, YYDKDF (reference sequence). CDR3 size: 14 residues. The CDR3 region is CATSNLPGYNEQFF. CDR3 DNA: TGTGCCACCAGCAACCTCCCGGGATACAATGAGCAGTTCTTC.

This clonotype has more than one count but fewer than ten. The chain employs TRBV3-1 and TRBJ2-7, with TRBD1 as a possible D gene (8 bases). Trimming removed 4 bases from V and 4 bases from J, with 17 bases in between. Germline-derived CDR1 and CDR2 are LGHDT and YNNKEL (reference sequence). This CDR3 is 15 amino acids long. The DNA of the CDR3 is TGTGCCAGCAGCCCCACAGGGGGGGGGGTTTACGAGCAGTACTTC. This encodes CASSPTGGGVYEQYF.

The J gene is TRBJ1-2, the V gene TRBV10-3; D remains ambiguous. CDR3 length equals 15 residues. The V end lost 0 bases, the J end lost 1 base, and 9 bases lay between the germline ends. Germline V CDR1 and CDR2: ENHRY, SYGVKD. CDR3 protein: CAISESTTFNYGYTF. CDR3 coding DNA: TGTGCCATCAGTGAGTCTACGACATTTAACTATGGCTACACCTTC.

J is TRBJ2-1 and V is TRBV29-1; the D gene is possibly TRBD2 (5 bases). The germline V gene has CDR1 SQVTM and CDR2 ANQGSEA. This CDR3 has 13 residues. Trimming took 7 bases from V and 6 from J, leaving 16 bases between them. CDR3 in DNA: TGCAGCGCCAAGAGGGTGCTCGGCAATGAGCAGTTCTTC. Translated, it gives CSAKRVLGNEQFF.

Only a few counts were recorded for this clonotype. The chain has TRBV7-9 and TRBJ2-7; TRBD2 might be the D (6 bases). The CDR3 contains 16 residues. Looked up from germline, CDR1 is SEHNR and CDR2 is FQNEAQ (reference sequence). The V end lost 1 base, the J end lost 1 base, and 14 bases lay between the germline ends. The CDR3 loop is CASSLGTGLLSYEQYF. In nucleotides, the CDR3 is TGTGCCAGCAGCTTAGGAACGGGACTCCTTTCCTACGAGCAGTACTTC. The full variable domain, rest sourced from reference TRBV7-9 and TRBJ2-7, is DTGVSQNPRHKITKRGQNVTFRCDPISEHNRLYWYRQTLGQGPEFLTYFQNEAQLEKSRLLSDRFSAERPKGSFSTLEIQRTEQGDSAMYLCASSLGTGLLSYEQYFGPGTRLTVT.

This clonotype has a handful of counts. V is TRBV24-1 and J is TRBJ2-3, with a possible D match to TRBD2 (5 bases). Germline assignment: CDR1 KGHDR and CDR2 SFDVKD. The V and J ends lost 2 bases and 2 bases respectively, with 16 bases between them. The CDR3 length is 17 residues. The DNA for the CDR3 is TGTGCCACCAGTGATTACCCGGGATCGGGTACCACAGATACGCAGTATTTT. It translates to CATSDYPGSGTTDTQYF.

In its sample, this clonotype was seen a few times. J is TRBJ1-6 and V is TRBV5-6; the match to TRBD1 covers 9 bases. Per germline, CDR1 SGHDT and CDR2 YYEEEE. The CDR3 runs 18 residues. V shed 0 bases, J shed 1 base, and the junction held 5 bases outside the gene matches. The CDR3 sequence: CASSLGTGVSSYNSPLHF. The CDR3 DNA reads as TGTGCCAGCAGCTTGGGGACAGGGGTGAGTTCCTATAATTCACCCCTCCACTTT.

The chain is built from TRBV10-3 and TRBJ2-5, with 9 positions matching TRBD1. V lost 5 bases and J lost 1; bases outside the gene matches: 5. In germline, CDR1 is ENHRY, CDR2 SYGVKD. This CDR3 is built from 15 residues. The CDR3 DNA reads TGTGCCATCAGTCCCGGGACAGGGACCCAAGAGACCCAGTACTTC. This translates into CAISPGTGTQETQYF.

Here the CDR3 reads CASSARTPTDTQYF. CDR3 DNA: TGTGCCAGCAGCGCGAGGACGCCCACAGATACGCAGTATTTT. The rearrangement links TRBV2 to TRBJ2-3; D not certain. Germline lookup yields CDR1 SNHLY and CDR2 FYNNEI. The CDR3 contains 14 residues. Trimming removed 6 bases from V and 2 bases from J, with 12 bases in between.

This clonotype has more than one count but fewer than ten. CDR3 loop: CASSLVDRDSLYEQYF. The CDR3 region has the DNA TGTGCCAGCAGCTTAGTCGACAGGGACAGTTTATACGAGCAGTACTTC. V and J are TRBV11-2 and TRBJ2-7; 7 nucleotides line up with TRBD1. Germline CDR1 and CDR2: SGHAT and FQNNGV. The CDR3 totals 16 residues. The ends lost 1 base at V and 4 bases at J; junction bases unmatched: 10.

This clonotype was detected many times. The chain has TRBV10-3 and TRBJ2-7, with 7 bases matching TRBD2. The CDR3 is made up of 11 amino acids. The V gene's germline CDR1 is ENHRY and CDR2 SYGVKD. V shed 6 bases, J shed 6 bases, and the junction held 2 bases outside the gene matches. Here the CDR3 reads CAIRGGGEQYF. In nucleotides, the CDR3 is TGTGCCATCAGGGGCGGGGGCGAGCAGTACTTC.

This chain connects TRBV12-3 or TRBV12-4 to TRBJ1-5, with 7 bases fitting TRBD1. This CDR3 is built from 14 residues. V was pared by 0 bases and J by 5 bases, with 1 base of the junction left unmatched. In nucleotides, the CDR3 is TGTGCCAGCAGTTTAGCACAGGGGTATCAGCCCCAGCATTTT. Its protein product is CASSLAQGYQPQHF.

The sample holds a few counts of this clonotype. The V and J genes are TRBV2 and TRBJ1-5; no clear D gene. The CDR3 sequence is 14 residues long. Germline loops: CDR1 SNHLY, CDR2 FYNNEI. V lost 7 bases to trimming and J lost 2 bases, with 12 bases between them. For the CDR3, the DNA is TGTGCCAGCAAAATTGGAGGAGGCAATCAGCCCCAGCATTTT. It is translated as CASKIGGGNQPQHF.

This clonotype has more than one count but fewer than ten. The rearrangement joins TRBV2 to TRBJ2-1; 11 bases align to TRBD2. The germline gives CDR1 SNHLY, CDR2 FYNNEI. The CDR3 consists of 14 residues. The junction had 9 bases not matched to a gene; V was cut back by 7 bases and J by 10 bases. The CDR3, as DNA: TGTGCCAGCAAAAGCATAGCGGGGGGGGTAGAGCAGTTCTTC. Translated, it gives CASKSIAGGVEQFF.

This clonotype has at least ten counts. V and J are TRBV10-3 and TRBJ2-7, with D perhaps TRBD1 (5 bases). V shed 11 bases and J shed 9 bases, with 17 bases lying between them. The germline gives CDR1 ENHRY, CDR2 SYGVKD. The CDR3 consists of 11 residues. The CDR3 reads CAGATENVQYF. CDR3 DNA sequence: TGTGCCGGGGCGACGGAGAATGTGCAGTACTTC.

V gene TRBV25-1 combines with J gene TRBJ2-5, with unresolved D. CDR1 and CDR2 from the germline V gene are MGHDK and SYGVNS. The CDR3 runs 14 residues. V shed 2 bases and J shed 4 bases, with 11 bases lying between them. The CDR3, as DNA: TGTGCCAGCAGTGAAGATTTGGTTTTAGAGACCCAGTACTTC. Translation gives CASSEDLVLETQYF.

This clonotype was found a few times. The CDR3 DNA reads as TGTGCCAGCAGTTACTCGGGGGCTGATACCTCCTACGAGCAGTACTTC. It specifies CASSYSGADTSYEQYF. The genes are TRBV6-2 or TRBV6-3 and TRBJ2-7; TRBD1 is a possible D gene (6 bases). CDR1 MNHEY and CDR2 SVGEGT come from the germline V gene. The V end was cut by 0 bases, the J end by 0 bases, with 12 bases between. The CDR3 is made up of 16 amino acids.

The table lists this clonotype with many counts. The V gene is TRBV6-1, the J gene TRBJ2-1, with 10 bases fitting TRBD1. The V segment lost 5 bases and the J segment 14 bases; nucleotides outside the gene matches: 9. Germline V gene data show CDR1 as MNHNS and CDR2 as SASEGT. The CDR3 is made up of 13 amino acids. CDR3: CASSTRDRGREFF. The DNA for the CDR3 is TGTGCCAGCAGTACCCGGGACAGGGGAAGAGAGTTCTTC.

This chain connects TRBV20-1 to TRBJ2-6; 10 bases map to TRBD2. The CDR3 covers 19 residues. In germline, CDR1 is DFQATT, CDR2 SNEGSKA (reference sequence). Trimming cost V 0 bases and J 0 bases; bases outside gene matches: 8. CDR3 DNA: TGCAGTGCTAGAGATAGCGGGAGGCCCCCTCCCTCTGGGGCCAACGTCCTGACTTTC. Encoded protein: CSARDSGRPPPSGANVLTF.

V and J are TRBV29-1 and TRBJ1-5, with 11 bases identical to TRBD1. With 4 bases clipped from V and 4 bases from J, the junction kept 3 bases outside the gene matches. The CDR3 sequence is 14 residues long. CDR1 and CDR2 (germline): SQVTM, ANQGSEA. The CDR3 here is CSVAGTGGNQPQHF. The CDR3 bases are TGCAGCGTTGCAGGGACAGGGGGGAATCAGCCCCAGCATTTT.

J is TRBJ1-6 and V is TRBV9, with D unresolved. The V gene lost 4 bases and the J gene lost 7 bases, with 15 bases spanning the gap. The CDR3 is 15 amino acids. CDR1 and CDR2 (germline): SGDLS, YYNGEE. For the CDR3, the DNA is TGTGCCAGCAGCTCCTCCCAAGCGGGGAATTCACCCCTCCACTTT. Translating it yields CASSSSQAGNSPLHF.

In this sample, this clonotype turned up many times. This chain's CDR3 is CASSFGRETQYF. The CDR3 nucleotides are TGTGCCAGCAGTTTCGGGCGGGAGACCCAGTACTTC. The chain links TRBV6-2 or TRBV6-3 to TRBJ2-5; D is unclear. The CDR3 loop spans 12 amino acids. The V gene lost 4 bases and the J gene lost 5 bases, with 8 bases spanning the gap. Germline V gene sequence: CDR1 MNHEY, CDR2 SVGEGT.

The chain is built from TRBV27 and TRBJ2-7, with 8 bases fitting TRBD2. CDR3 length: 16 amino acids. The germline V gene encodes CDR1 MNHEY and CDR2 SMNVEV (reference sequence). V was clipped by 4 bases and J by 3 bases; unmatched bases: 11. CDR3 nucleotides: TGTGCCAGCAGTTCCCCCCGGTTGCGGGGGGACTACGAGCAGTACTTC. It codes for CASSSPRLRGDYEQYF.